The source of this TCR beta chain is a study of blood T cell repertoires in COVID-19. Data came from immunoSEQ multiplex PCR; TCRdb stores just in-frame clones and leaves some out. The sample has approximately 96,000 clones, 85% to 95% seen once; the top ten hold under 2%. Trimming cost V 7 bases and J 1 base; bases outside gene matches: 1. The CDR3 totals 13 residues. Germline CDR1 and CDR2: KGHDR and SFDVKD. This TCR was sampled from a man between 60 and 75 years old with acute or convalescent COVID-19. The rearrangement links TRBV24-1 to TRBJ2-3, with 7 positions matching TRBD1. Sequenced: peripheral blood. In DNA form, the CDR3 reads TGTGCCACCAGAACAGGGGGCACAGATACGCAGTATTTT. This sequence encodes CATRTGGTDTQYF.